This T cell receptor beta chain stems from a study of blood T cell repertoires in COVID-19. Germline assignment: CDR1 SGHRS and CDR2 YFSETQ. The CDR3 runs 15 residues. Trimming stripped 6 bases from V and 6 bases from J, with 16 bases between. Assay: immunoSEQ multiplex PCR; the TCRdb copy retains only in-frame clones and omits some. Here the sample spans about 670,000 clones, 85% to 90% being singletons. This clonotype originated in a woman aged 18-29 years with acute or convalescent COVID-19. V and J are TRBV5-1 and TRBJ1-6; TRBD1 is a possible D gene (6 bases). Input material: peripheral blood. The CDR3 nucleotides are TGCGCCAGCACCCCGACAGGCGGTGCTAATTCACCCCTCCACTTT. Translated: CASTPTGGANSPLHF.